This T cell receptor (beta chain) derives from a study of blood T cell repertoires in COVID-19. Study-wide background: Specimens from acute and convalescent COVID-19 originated in the United States, Italy and Spain.

The CDR3 runs to 14 residues. Trimming took 5 bases from V and 3 from J; bases not matched to a gene: 6. CDR1 is SGHTA and CDR2 is FQGNSA in the germline V gene. This clone was counted only a few times. TCRdb's copy holds only in-frame clones and misses some; the assay was immunoSEQ multiplex PCR. The sample contains 250,000 to 350,000 clones, 90% of which appear only once. This sequence joins TRBV7-2 and TRBJ2-7; TRBD2 matches 8 bases. The receptor comes from a woman aged 18-35 years with acute COVID-19. Sequencing input: PBMCs or T cells enriched from blood (not recorded which). DNA of the CDR3: TGTGCCAGCAGCGCGGGACTAGGGTTCTACGAGCAGTACTTC. Its protein is CASSAGLGFYEQYF.